This T cell receptor (beta chain) came from a study of blood T cell repertoires in COVID-19. Study in general: Both acute and convalescent COVID-19 samples were obtained from the United States, Italy and Spain. T cells, B-cell-depleted T cells, or PBMCs supplied cDNA or gDNA.

As originally analysed: Estimates of nucleated cell counts were drawn from the amplification of reference gene primers. The repertoire was sequenced with immunoSEQ multiplex PCR; TCRdb's copy has only in-frame clones and lacks some. That table gives V, J and clone size, and the DNA gave D and trimming. The sample lists about 41,000 clones, 65% to 85% occurring once. The germline V gene encodes CDR1 KGHDR and CDR2 SFDVKD. The length of the CDR3 is 13 residues. The V end was cut by 7 bases, the J end by 2 bases, with 5 bases between. The receptor comes from a woman over 75 with active or convalescent COVID-19. V gene TRBV24-1 combines with J gene TRBJ2-6; no clear D gene. The sequenced sample was peripheral blood. Here the CDR3 DNA reads TGTGCCACCAGGCAGACTGGGGCCAACGTCCTGACTTTC. It is translated as CATRQTGANVLTF.